This TCR beta chain was obtained from a study of blood T cell repertoires in COVID-19. Study information: PBMCs, B-cell-depleted T cells, or T cells were the source of the cDNA or gDNA that made up the material.

Sequencing was performed with immunoSEQ multiplex PCR; in TCRdb, only in-frame clones are kept and a portion is missing. The table lists about 440,000 clones, 90% of them singletons. CDR1 is SNHLY and CDR2 is FYNNEI in the germline V gene. V lost 7 bases, J lost 1 base, and 16 bases lay in between. The CDR3 spans 15 residues. Adults between about 18 and 95 years of age took part from 20 to 25 US areas. Allocation to cohorts depended on clinical history reported by the participants. This receptor was obtained from a young man who had recovered from COVID-19. The chain joins TRBV2 to TRBJ2-5, with D hard to call. The sample comprised PBMCs or T cells enriched from blood (not recorded which). The CDR3 protein is CASKGRRGFQETQYF. In DNA form, the CDR3 reads TGTGCCAGCAAAGGCAGAAGAGGATTCCAAGAGACCCAGTACTTC.